The sample holds a few counts of the clone carrying this T cell receptor beta chain. Its specificity is not known. This record belongs to a study of T cells after yellow fever vaccination. Findings and caveats of the study: A small proportion of clonotypes was detected in both the CD4 and CD8 compartments. Researchers cautioned that FACS-sorted repertoires could harbor abundant clonotypes contaminating from the bulk population. Weaker, the secondary response peaked sooner, at day 5 versus 15.

Template switching with 5'RACE generated the TCR cDNA and added a universal primer site and UMIs. Using its own MiXCR run on the 5' RACE reads, TCRdb lists one record per CDR3 protein. In the table there are some 350,000 distinct CDR3 sequences, over 3.5% of which are singletons. Per the germline V gene, CDR1 is SGHTA and CDR2 is FQGNSA. This CDR3 has 14 residues. The ends were cut back, 5 bases at V and 2 bases at J, with 12 bases in the middle. The TCR comes from a man younger than 35 who received the YFV17D yellow fever vaccine. The material was PBMCs, obtained 5 days after the yellow fever booster vaccination. The chain links TRBV7-2 to TRBJ2-5; TRBD2 might be the D (6 bases). The CDR3 DNA sequence: TGTGCCAGCAGCCCGCGGAGGGTTCAAGAGACCCAGTACTTC. It specifies CASSPRRVQETQYF. The variable domain in full, completed from reference TRBV7-2 and TRBJ2-5, reads GAGVSQSPSNKVTEKGKDVELRCDPISGHTALYWYRQSLGQGLEFLIYFQGNSAPDKSGLPSDRFSAERTGGSVSTLTIQRTQQEDSAVYLCASSPRRVQETQYFGPGTRLLVL.